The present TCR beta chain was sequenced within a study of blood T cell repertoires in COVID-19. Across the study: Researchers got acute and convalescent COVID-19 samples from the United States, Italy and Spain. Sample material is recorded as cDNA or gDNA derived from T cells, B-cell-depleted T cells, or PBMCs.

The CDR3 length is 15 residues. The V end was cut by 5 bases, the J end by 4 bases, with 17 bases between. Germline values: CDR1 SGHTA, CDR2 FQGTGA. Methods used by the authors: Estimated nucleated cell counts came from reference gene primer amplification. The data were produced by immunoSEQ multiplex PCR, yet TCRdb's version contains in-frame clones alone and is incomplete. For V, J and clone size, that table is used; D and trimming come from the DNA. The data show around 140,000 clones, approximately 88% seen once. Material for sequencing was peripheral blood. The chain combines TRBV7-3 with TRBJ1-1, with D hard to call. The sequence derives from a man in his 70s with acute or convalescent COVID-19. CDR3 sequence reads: CASSPANGAGTEAFF. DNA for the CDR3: TGTGCCAGCAGCCCGGCGAATGGAGCCGGCACTGAAGCTTTCTTT.